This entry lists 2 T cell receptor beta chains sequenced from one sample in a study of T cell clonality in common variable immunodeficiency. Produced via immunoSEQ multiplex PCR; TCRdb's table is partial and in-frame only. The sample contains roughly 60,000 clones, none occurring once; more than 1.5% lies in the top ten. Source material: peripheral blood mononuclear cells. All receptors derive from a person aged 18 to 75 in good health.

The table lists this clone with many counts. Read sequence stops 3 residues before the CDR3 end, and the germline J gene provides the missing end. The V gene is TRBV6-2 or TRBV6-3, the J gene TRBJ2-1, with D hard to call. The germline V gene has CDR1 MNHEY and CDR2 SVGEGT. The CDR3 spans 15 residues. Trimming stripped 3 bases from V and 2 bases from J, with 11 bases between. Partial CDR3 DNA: TGTGCCAGCAGTTATCCGCGAGCGACCTACAATGAG. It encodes CASSYPRATYNE. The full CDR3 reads CASSYPRATYNEQFF.

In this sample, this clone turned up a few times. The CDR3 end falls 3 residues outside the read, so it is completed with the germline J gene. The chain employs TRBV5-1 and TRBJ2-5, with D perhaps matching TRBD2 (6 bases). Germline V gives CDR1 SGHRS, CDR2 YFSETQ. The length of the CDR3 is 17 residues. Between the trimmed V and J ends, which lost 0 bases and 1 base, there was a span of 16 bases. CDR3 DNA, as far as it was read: TGCGCCAGCAGCTTGGCCGGCGGGGTATTCCTCCAAGAGACC. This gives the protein CASSLAGGVFLQET. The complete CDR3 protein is CASSLAGGVFLQETQYF. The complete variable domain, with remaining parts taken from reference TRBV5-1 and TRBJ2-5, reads KAGVTQTPRYLIKTRGQQVTLSCSPISGHRSVSWYQQTPGQGLQFLFEYFSETQRNKGNFPGRFSGRQFSNSRSEMNVSTLELGDSALYLCASSLAGGVFLQETQYFGPGTRLLVL.